One sample yielded the 22 T cell receptor beta chains listed below, sequenced in a study of Ad26.COV2.S vaccination and SARS-CoV-2 variants. Sequencing was performed with immunoSEQ multiplex PCR; in TCRdb, only in-frame clones are kept and a portion is missing. The sample yields about 500,000 clones, 80% to 90% seen once. The treatment was: roughly 19 received Ad26.COV2.S at low or high dose, single or two shots; about 5 received placebo; per-sample allocation not given. Sampling was performed 63 days after the first vaccine or placebo injection. The input for sequencing was peripheral blood, taken in a trial of Ad26.COV2.S vaccine versus placebo. These receptors were taken from a person between 18 and 60 years old who received the Ad26.COV2.S COVID-19 vaccine or a placebo.

The V gene is TRBV28, the J gene TRBJ2-5; D is tentatively TRBD1 or TRBD2 (5 bases each). From germline, CDR1 is MDHEN and CDR2 SYDVKM. The CDR3 is 14 residues long. V was trimmed by 2 bases and J by 7 bases, leaving 14 bases between them. The CDR3 spells CASSLKFGGRTQYF. The CDR3, as DNA: TGTGCCAGCAGTTTAAAGTTTGGGGGTCGGACCCAGTACTTC.

This sequence joins TRBV7-9 and TRBJ2-7, with a tentative D call TRBD2 (5 bases). Germline CDR1 and CDR2: SEHNR and FQNEAQ (reference sequence). Trimming removed 1 base at V and 2 bases at J, with 15 bases between. This CDR3 spans 16 amino acids. Here the CDR3 DNA reads TGTGCCAGCAGCTTAGTGATTACGGGGAGCACCTACGAGCAGTACTTC. Encoded protein: CASSLVITGSTYEQYF.

The CDR3 DNA is TGTGCCAGCAGCTTAGATGGGGGTCGGACCCAGTACTTC. Its translation: CASSLDGGRTQYF. The rearrangement joins TRBV7-9 to TRBJ2-5; D assignment may be TRBD1 or TRBD2 (5 bases each). The CDR3 loop spans 13 amino acids. Per germline, CDR1 SEHNR and CDR2 FQNEAQ (reference sequence). Between the trimmed V and J ends, which lost 1 base and 7 bases, there was a span of 10 bases.

The chain carries TRBV28 and TRBJ2-3; 7 nucleotides agree with TRBD2. CDR1 MDHEN and CDR2 SYDVKM come from the germline V gene. V shed 5 bases, J shed 2 bases, and the junction held 7 bases outside the gene matches. This CDR3 is built from 15 residues. DNA for the CDR3: TGTGCCAGCAGTCAGAGCGGGGTACCCACAGATACGCAGTATTTT. It specifies CASSQSGVPTDTQYF.

V is TRBV19 and J is TRBJ1-2, with D hard to call. The V end lost 11 bases, the J end lost 2 bases, and 9 bases lay between the germline ends. The V gene's germline CDR1 is LNHDA and CDR2 SQIVND (reference sequence). The CDR3 has 11 residues. In nucleotides, the CDR3 is TGTGCCGGAGGCGGAAACTATGGCTACACCTTC. Its translation is CAGGGNYGYTF.

The chain has TRBV2 and TRBJ1-5, with D uncertain. This CDR3 spans 10 amino acids. The germline V gene encodes CDR1 SNHLY and CDR2 FYNNEI. The germline V and J ends were trimmed by 6 bases and 4 bases, with 1 base remaining between them. CDR3 residues: CASRNQPQHF. CDR3 DNA: TGTGCCAGCAGAAATCAGCCCCAGCATTTT.

This chain uses TRBV19 with TRBJ2-1; tentatively, D is TRBD1 (5 bases). The CDR3 loop spans 14 amino acids. The V end was cut by 4 bases, the J end by 4 bases, with 11 bases between. CDR1 is LNHDA, CDR2 SQIVND, per germline (reference sequence). The CDR3 region has the DNA TGTGCCAGTAGTACCCATGACAGTTACAATGAGCAGTTCTTC. This gives the protein CASSTHDSYNEQFF.

The chain uses TRBV5-6 and TRBJ1-1; D gene unclear. The V and J ends lost 2 bases and 5 bases respectively, with 16 bases between them. The CDR3 runs 15 residues. Germline lookup yields CDR1 SGHDT and CDR2 YYEEEE. The CDR3 sequence: CASSFSIGRGTEAFF. The DNA of the CDR3 is TGTGCCAGCAGCTTTAGTATAGGCCGCGGGACTGAAGCTTTCTTT. Based on the CDR3 plus reference TRBV5-6 and TRBJ1-1, the full variable domain is DAGVTQSPTHLIKTRGQQVTLRCSPKSGHDTVSWYQQALGQGPQFIFQYYEEEERQRGNFPDRFSGHQFPNYSSELNVNALLLGDSALYLCASSFSIGRGTEAFFGQGTRLTVV.

The J gene is TRBJ2-1, the V gene TRBV3-1 (or the pseudogene TRBV3-2); either TRBD1 or TRBD2 may fit D (5 bases each). V lost 4 bases and J lost 0, with 13 bases in between. Germline CDR1 reads LGHDT; CDR2 reads YNNKEL (reference sequence). The CDR3 extends over 16 amino acids. The CDR3 DNA sequence: TGTGCCAGCAGCCGGGCGGCAGGGAGCTCCTACAATGAGCAGTTCTTC. Its protein product is CASSRAAGSSYNEQFF.

This clone was counted once. The V call is TRBV9, the J call TRBJ2-5; no reliable D call. The CDR3 runs to 15 residues. Looked up from germline, CDR1 is SGDLS and CDR2 is YYNGEE. V lost 0 bases and J 2 bases, leaving 11 bases between the germline ends. The CDR3: CASSVGVVGQETQYF. Written as DNA, the CDR3 is TGTGCCAGCAGCGTAGGGGTAGTTGGGCAAGAGACCCAGTACTTC.

V is TRBV15 and J is TRBJ1-4; 12 bases match TRBD1. Losses at the gene ends were 2 bases for V and 8 bases for J; bases not matched to a gene: 6. CDR3 size: 16 residues. The germline CDR1 and CDR2 sequences are LNHNV and YYDKDF (reference sequence). CDR3 coding DNA: TGTGCCACCAGCAGACTGGGACAGGGGGCGCGAGAAAAACTGTTTTTT. The encoded protein is CATSRLGQGAREKLFF.

V usage is TRBV4-1 and J usage is TRBJ1-1; possible D gene TRBD1, 6 bases. From germline, CDR1 is MGHRA and CDR2 YSYEKL. CDR3 length: 14 residues. V gave up 1 base and J gave up 5 bases, with 11 bases separating them. CDR3 DNA sequence: TGCGCCAGCAGCCAAGGGGACACATCTACTGAAGCTTTCTTT. It is translated as CASSQGDTSTEAFF.

CDR3 region: CASSLTGFRSNEKLFF. The CDR3 nucleotides are TGTGCCAGCAGTTTGACAGGGTTCAGGTCTAATGAAAAACTGTTTTTT. The rearrangement joins TRBV28 to TRBJ1-4; 7 bases fit TRBD1. The CDR3 has 16 residues. Germline V gene sequence: CDR1 MDHEN, CDR2 SYDVKM. The trim removed 3 bases at V and 3 bases at J, leaving 7 bases unmatched.

CDR3 amino acids: CASSTSGGGYEQYF. CDR3 DNA sequence: TGTGCCAGCAGTACCTCAGGGGGCGGGTACGAGCAGTACTTC. The V gene is TRBV7-8, the J gene TRBJ2-7, with 8 bases aligning to TRBD1. Germline CDR1 and CDR2: SGHVS and FQNEAQ. The length of the CDR3 is 14 residues. Trimming cost V 6 bases and J 4 bases; bases outside gene matches: 8.

The V gene is TRBV7-9, the J gene TRBJ1-4, with TRBD1 matching over 10 bases. Germline CDR1 reads SEHNR; CDR2 reads FQNEAQ (reference sequence). There are 15 residues in the CDR3. With 11 bases clipped from V and 2 bases from J, the junction kept 8 bases outside the gene matches. This CDR3 is CASGPGQGTNEKLFF. CDR3 coding DNA: TGTGCCTCCGGCCCGGGACAGGGGACTAATGAAAAACTGTTTTTT.

The chain combines TRBV18 with TRBJ2-3, with 7 bases aligning to TRBD2. Germline V lookup: CDR1 KGHSH, CDR2 LQKENI. The V and J ends lost 6 bases and 2 bases, in that order; junction bases with no gene match: 11. The CDR3 contains 16 residues. CDR3 in amino acids: CASSPSSGPDTDTQYF. Written as DNA, the CDR3 is TGTGCCAGCTCCCCTTCTAGCGGTCCAGACACAGATACGCAGTATTTT. Full variable domain (missing parts from reference TRBV18 and TRBJ2-3): NAGVMQNPRHLVRRRGQEARLRCSPMKGHSHVYWYRQLPEEGLKFMVYLQKENIIDESGMPKERFSAEFPKEGPSILRIQQVVRGDSAAYFCASSPSSGPDTDTQYFGPGTRLTVL.

This chain links TRBV5-8 with TRBJ2-5, with D possibly matching TRBD2 (6 bases). The CDR3 sequence is 16 residues long. Trimming pared 0 bases from V and 0 bases from J, leaving 12 bases between. Germline V CDR1 and CDR2: SGHTS, YDEGEE. CDR3 in DNA: TGTGCCAGCAGCTTGGGAGGAGGGCCGTACCAAGAGACCCAGTACTTC. Translating gives CASSLGGGPYQETQYF. The whole variable domain, remainder taken from reference TRBV5-8 and TRBJ2-5, is EAGVTQSPTHLIKTRGQQATLRCSPISGHTSVYWYQQALGLGLQFLLWYDEGEERNRGNFPPRFSGRQFPNYSSELNVNALELEDSALYLCASSLGGGPYQETQYFGPGTRLLVL.

This clone was counted a few times. The V gene is TRBV6-5, the J gene TRBJ1-6; 11 bases fit TRBD1. Germline V gives CDR1 MNHEY, CDR2 SVGAGI. The CDR3 has 15 residues. Trimming took 6 bases from V and 6 from J; bases not matched to a gene: 4. The chain's CDR3 is CASRRGTGGNSPLHF. For the CDR3, the DNA is TGTGCCAGCAGACGCGGGACAGGGGGTAATTCACCCCTCCACTTT.

V gene TRBV4-1 combines with J gene TRBJ1-6, with 8 bases fitting TRBD1. The V and J ends lost 0 bases and 7 bases, in that order; junction bases with no gene match: 8. The CDR3 runs to 17 residues. Germline values: CDR1 MGHRA, CDR2 YSYEKL. CDR3 region: CASSQEKTGGGNSPLHF. Here the CDR3 DNA reads TGCGCCAGCAGCCAAGAAAAAACAGGGGGTGGAAATTCACCCCTCCACTTT.

The chain uses TRBV10-1 and TRBJ1-1; the match to TRBD1 covers 7 bases. The V gene's germline CDR1 is WNHNN and CDR2 SYGVQD (reference sequence). The CDR3 contains 13 residues. Germline trimming cut 3 bases from V and 10 bases from J; bases unmatched to any gene: 8. The CDR3 DNA is TGCGCCAGCAGTGATAAGGGGGCCGTGGGAGCTTTCTTT. It codes for CASSDKGAVGAFF.

This rearrangement joins TRBV28 to TRBJ1-5; D is undetermined. The CDR3 length is 12 residues. V shed 6 bases and J shed 7 bases, with 10 bases lying between them. Per the germline V gene, CDR1 is MDHEN and CDR2 is SYDVKM. Here the CDR3 reads CASSSRAQPQHF. CDR3 nucleotides: TGTGCCAGCAGCTCACGGGCCCAGCCCCAGCATTTT.

CDR3 nucleotide sequence: TGTGCCTGGAGTTTGGATGTGTCGGGCTACACCTTC. It is translated as CAWSLDVSGYTF. The V and J genes are TRBV30 and TRBJ1-2; D unclear. The germline gives CDR1 GTSNPN, CDR2 SVGIG (reference sequence). The CDR3 totals 12 residues. Trimming pared 2 bases from V and 8 bases from J, leaving 12 bases between.